These T cell receptor beta chains were read from a single sample in a study of T cell therapy after organ transplantation. TCRdb's copy holds only in-frame clones and misses some; the assay was immunoSEQ multiplex PCR. The table has 45,000 to 60,000 clones, roughly 93% seen once. No antigen is known for these receptors. The specimen comprised CD8+ T cells from blood, sampled before autologous CMV-specific T cell therapy. The source is a human patient who had received a solid organ transplant and had CMV disease. CDR3s include the opening cysteine and the closing phenylalanine or tryptophan. D genes are given only for firm matches. Size is stated for part of the rows, as once, few or many counts, or as a class when the clone is expanded.

J: TRBJ1-6
V: TRBV27
D: -
size: -
CDR3: CASRAGAGGPSPLHF
DNA: TGTGCCAGCAGGGCGGGGGCCGGAGGGCCATCACCCCTCCACTTT

J: TRBJ2-5
V: TRBV27
D: -
size: -
CDR3: CASSHTWDLFQETQYF
DNA: TGTGCCAGCAGTCACACTTGGGATCTATTCCAAGAGACCCAGTACTTC

J: TRBJ2-7
V: TRBV15
D: -
size: -
CDR3: CATSRDSFSSNEQYF
DNA: TGTGCCACCAGCAGAGATTCGTTCAGCAGCAACGAGCAGTACTTC

J: TRBJ2-7
V: TRBV7-2
D: TRBD2
size: few
CDR3: CASSTGLAVYEQYF
DNA: TGTGCCAGCAGCACTGGACTAGCGGTCTACGAGCAGTACTTC

J: TRBJ1-1
V: TRBV19
D: -
size: -
CDR3: CASSIQGATEAFF
DNA: TGTGCCAGTAGTATTCAGGGCGCCACTGAAGCTTTCTTT

J: TRBJ2-2
V: TRBV7-7
D: -
size: once
CDR3: CASSFEGGKEHRGAVF
DNA: TGTGCCAGCAGCTTCGAGGGAGGAAAAGAACACCGGGGAGCTGTTTTT

J: TRBJ2-2
V: TRBV5-4
D: -
size: -
CDR3: CASSLGGEYTGELFF
DNA: TGTGCCAGCAGCTTGGGAGGGGAGTACACCGGGGAGCTGTTTTTT

J: TRBJ2-4
V: TRBV19
D: -
size: -
CDR3: CASVNSDENIQYF
DNA: TGTGCCAGCGTCAACAGTGATGAAAACATTCAGTACTTC

J: TRBJ1-2
V: TRBV6-1
D: -
size: -
CDR3: CASRAWQGIYGYTF
DNA: TGTGCCAGCCGGGCATGGCAGGGGATCTATGGCTACACCTTC

J: TRBJ1-4
V: TRBV5-8
D: -
size: -
CDR3: CASSLAGTGLGEKLFF
DNA: TGTGCCAGCAGCTTGGCGGGGACCGGTTTGGGTGAAAAACTGTTTTTT

J: TRBJ2-1
V: TRBV30
D: TRBD2
size: -
CDR3: CAWTGGRGIHNEQFF
DNA: TGTGCCTGGACGGGCGGGAGGGGAATCCACAATGAGCAGTTCTTC

J: TRBJ2-3
V: TRBV19
D: TRBD1
size: -
CDR3: CASSPRDRITDTQYF
DNA: TGTGCCAGTAGTCCTCGGGACAGGATAACAGATACGCAGTATTTT

J: TRBJ2-4
V: TRBV9
D: TRBD2
size: once
CDR3: CASSVAAAGGHRAKNIQYF
DNA: TGTGCCAGCAGCGTAGCGGCAGCGGGAGGCCATCGGGCCAAAAACATTCAGTACTTC

J: TRBJ2-7
V: TRBV14
D: -
size: -
CDR3: CASSQDHGPSSYEQYF
DNA: TGTGCCAGCAGCCAAGATCACGGGCCTAGCTCCTACGAGCAGTACTTC

J: TRBJ1-2
V: TRBV19
D: -
size: once
CDR3: CASSITTLDSGGYTF
DNA: TGTGCCAGTAGTATTACGACCCTGGACAGTGGAGGCTACACCTTC

J: TRBJ1-1
V: TRBV6-5
D: -
size: -
CDR3: CASSPDYMNTEAFF
DNA: TGTGCCAGCAGTCCCGACTACATGAACACTGAAGCTTTCTTT

J: TRBJ1-1
V: TRBV4-3
D: TRBD1
size: -
CDR3: CASSAGGAGSTEAFF
DNA: TGCGCCAGCAGCGCAGGGGGCGCCGGGTCCACTGAAGCTTTCTTT

J: TRBJ1-4
V: TRBV5-5
D: -
size: -
CDR3: CASSPVTPDEKLFF
DNA: TGTGCCAGCAGCCCGGTGACGCCCGATGAAAAACTGTTTTTT

J: TRBJ1-2
V: TRBV9
D: TRBD1
size: once
CDR3: CASSEEDPGQAARGYTF
DNA: TGTGCCAGCAGCGAAGAAGACCCGGGACAGGCCGCGAGGGGCTACACCTTC

J: TRBJ2-3
V: TRBV6-5
D: TRBD2
size: -
CDR3: CASSLLAGATDTQYF
DNA: TGTGCCAGCAGTCTACTAGCGGGGGCCACAGATACGCAGTATTTT

J: TRBJ1-2
V: TRBV12-5
D: TRBD1
size: -
CDR3: CASGLVQGQGEGGYTF
DNA: TGTGCTAGTGGTTTGGTACAAGGACAGGGAGAAGGTGGCTACACCTTC

J: TRBJ2-7
V: TRBV27
D: -
size: once
CDR3: CASGQGSEQYF
DNA: TGTGCCAGCGGGCAGGGGTCCGAGCAGTACTTC

J: TRBJ1-6
V: TRBV30
D: -
size: -
CDR3: CAWKTPNSPLHF
DNA: TGTGCCTGGAAGACCCCAAATTCACCCCTCCACTTT

J: TRBJ1-5
V: TRBV2
D: -
size: once
CDR3: CASMVPTSGGNQPQHF
DNA: TGTGCCAGTATGGTCCCAACTTCCGGCGGGAATCAGCCCCAGCATTTT

J: TRBJ2-2
V: TRBV7-9
D: -
size: once
CDR3: CASSPNRVTGELFF
DNA: TGTGCCAGCAGCCCAAACAGGGTCACCGGGGAGCTGTTTTTT

J: TRBJ2-2
V: TRBV7-3
D: -
size: -
CDR3: CASSSIGGPTGELFF
DNA: TGTGCCAGCAGTTCAATCGGGGGGCCCACCGGGGAGCTGTTTTTT

J: TRBJ1-5
V: TRBV5-6
D: -
size: -
CDR3: CASSLVRSNQPQHF
DNA: TGTGCCAGCAGCTTGGTAAGAAGCAATCAGCCCCAGCATTTT

J: TRBJ1-2
V: TRBV4-1
D: TRBD1
size: -
CDR3: CASSQEQGADFYGYTF
DNA: TGCGCCAGCAGCCAAGAACAGGGGGCGGATTTCTATGGCTACACCTTC

J: TRBJ1-2
V: TRBV13
D: TRBD1
size: -
CDR3: CASKGQGHYGYTF
DNA: TGTGCCAGCAAAGGACAGGGTCACTATGGCTACACCTTC

J: TRBJ2-1
V: TRBV29-1
D: -
size: -
CDR3: CSVDGGRGYNEQFF
DNA: TGCAGCGTTGATGGGGGGAGAGGTTACAATGAGCAGTTCTTC

J: TRBJ2-1
V: TRBV18
D: -
size: -
CDR3: CASSQDSFYNEQFF
DNA: TGTGCCAGCTCACAGGACAGCTTCTACAATGAGCAGTTCTTC

J: TRBJ2-7
V: TRBV7-6
D: -
size: -
CDR3: CASSLTGSGEQYF
DNA: TGTGCCAGCAGCTTGACAGGTTCGGGGGAGCAGTACTTC

J: TRBJ1-3
V: TRBV7-7
D: -
size: -
CDR3: CASTRRARNTIYF
DNA: TGTGCTAGCACTCGAAGGGCCAGAAACACCATATATTTT

J: TRBJ2-7
V: TRBV6-5
D: -
size: -
CDR3: CASSYGLASYEQYF
DNA: TGTGCCAGCAGTTATGGTTTAGCGTCTTACGAGCAGTACTTC

J: TRBJ2-4
V: TRBV11-2
D: -
size: -
CDR3: CASSLDDAFRAKNIQYF
DNA: TGTGCCAGCAGCTTAGATGACGCCTTTAGGGCCAAAAACATTCAGTACTTC

J: TRBJ2-1
V: TRBV7-9
D: -
size: -
CDR3: CASSLSFRLNEQFF
DNA: TGTGCCAGCAGCTTAAGTTTCCGGCTGAATGAGCAGTTCTTC

J: TRBJ1-2
V: TRBV6-5
D: TRBD1
size: -
CDR3: CASSYRQGGGYGYTF
DNA: TGTGCCAGCAGTTACAGACAGGGGGGGGGCTATGGCTACACCTTC

J: TRBJ2-5
V: TRBV18
D: -
size: -
CDR3: CASSPSTRGPEETQYF
DNA: TGTGCCAGCTCACCATCTACCCGGGGCCCTGAGGAGACCCAGTACTTC

J: TRBJ2-1
V: TRBV4-3
D: TRBD2
size: -
CDR3: CASSQDGVRLADYNEQFF
DNA: TGCGCCAGCAGCCAAGATGGGGTGCGGCTAGCGGATTACAATGAGCAGTTCTTC

J: TRBJ1-2
V: TRBV25-1
D: TRBD1
size: -
CDR3: CASSPTGWRHGYTF
DNA: TGTGCCAGCAGTCCGACAGGGTGGAGGCATGGCTACACCTTC

J: TRBJ2-5
V: TRBV28
D: -
size: -
CDR3: CASSPLRAETQYF
DNA: TGTGCCAGCAGTCCTCTGAGGGCAGAGACCCAGTACTTC

J: TRBJ2-7
V: TRBV5-1
D: -
size: -
CDR3: CASSLRANEQYF
DNA: TGCGCCAGCAGCTTGAGGGCCAACGAGCAGTACTTC

J: TRBJ1-2
V: TRBV6-5
D: TRBD1
size: -
CDR3: CASSYSSGQVNYGYTF
DNA: TGTGCCAGCAGTTACTCTAGCGGACAGGTTAACTATGGCTACACCTTC

J: TRBJ2-1
V: TRBV19
D: -
size: once
CDR3: CASSHSFPIVESSYNEQFF
DNA: TGTGCCAGTAGCCACAGCTTCCCAATTGTCGAGAGCTCCTACAATGAGCAGTTCTTC

J: TRBJ2-3
V: TRBV9
D: TRBD2
size: -
CDR3: CASSGPTLAADTQYF
DNA: TGTGCCAGCAGCGGACCCACCCTAGCGGCAGATACGCAGTATTTT

J: TRBJ2-1
V: TRBV4-2
D: -
size: -
CDR3: CASSQDPGAVVNNEQFF
DNA: TGTGCCAGCAGCCAAGATCCGGGGGCCGTCGTCAACAATGAGCAGTTCTTC

J: TRBJ1-2
V: TRBV13
D: -
size: -
CDR3: CASSLGPGRNYGYTF
DNA: TGTGCCAGCAGCTTAGGGCCGGGGCGGAACTATGGCTACACCTTC

J: TRBJ2-2
V: TRBV6-5
D: TRBD2
size: -
CDR3: CASRAGTSHTGELFF
DNA: TGTGCCAGCAGGGCCGGGACTAGCCACACCGGGGAGCTGTTTTTT